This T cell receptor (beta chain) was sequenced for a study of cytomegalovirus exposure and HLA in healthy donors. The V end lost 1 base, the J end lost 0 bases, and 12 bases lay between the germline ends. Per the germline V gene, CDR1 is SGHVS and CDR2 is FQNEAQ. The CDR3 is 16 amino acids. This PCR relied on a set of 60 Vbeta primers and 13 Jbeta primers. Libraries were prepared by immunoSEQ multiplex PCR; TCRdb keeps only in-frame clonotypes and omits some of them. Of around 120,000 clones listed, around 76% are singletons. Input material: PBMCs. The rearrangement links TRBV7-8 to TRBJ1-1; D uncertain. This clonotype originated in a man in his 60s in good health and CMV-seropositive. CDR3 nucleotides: TGTGCCAGCAGCTTAGAGAGGTTAGAAATGAACACTGAAGCTTTCTTT. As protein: CASSLERLEMNTEAFF.